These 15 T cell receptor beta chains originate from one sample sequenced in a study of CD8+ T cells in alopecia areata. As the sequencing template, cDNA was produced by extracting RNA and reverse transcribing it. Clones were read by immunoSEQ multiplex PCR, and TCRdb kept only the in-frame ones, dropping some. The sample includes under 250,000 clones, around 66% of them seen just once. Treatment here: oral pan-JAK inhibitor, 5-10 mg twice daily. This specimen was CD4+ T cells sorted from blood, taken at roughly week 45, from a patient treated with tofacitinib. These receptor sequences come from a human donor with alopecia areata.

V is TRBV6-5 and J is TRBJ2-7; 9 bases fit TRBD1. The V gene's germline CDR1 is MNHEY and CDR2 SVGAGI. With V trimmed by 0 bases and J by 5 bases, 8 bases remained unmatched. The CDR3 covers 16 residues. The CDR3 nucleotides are TGTGCCAGCAGTTACTCGTCTGGGACAGGGACCCACGAGCAGTACTTC. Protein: CASSYSSGTGTHEQYF.

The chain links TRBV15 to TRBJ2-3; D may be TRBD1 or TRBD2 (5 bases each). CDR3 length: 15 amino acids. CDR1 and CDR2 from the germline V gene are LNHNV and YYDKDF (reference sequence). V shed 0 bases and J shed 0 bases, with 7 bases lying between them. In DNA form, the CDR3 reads TGTGCCACCAGCAGAGACGGGGCAAGCACAGATACGCAGTATTTT. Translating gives CATSRDGASTDTQYF. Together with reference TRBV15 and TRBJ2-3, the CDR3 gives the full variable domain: DAMVIQNPRYQVTQFGKPVTLSCSQTLNHNVMYWYQQKSSQAPKLLFHYYDKDFNNEADTPDNFQSRRPNTSFCFLDIRSPGLGDTAMYLCATSRDGASTDTQYFGPGTRLTVL.

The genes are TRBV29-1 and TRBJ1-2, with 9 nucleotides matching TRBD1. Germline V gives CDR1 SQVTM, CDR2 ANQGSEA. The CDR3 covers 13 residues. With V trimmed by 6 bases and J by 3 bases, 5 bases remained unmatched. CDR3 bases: TGCAGCGTCGTTACAGGGGGCGACTATGGCTACACCTTC. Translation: CSVVTGGDYGYTF.

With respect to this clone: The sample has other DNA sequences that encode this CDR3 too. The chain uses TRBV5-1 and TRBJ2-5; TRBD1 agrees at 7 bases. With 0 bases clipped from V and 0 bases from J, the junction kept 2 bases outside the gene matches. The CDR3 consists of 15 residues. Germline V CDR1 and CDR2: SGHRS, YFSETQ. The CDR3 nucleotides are TGCGCCAGCAGCTTGGGAGACAGGGACCAAGAGACCCAGTACTTC. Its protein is CASSLGDRDQETQYF.

CDR3 region: CASRPEYYGYTF. The CDR3 DNA reads as TGTGCCAGCAGACCAGAATACTATGGCTACACCTTC. The genes are TRBV28 and TRBJ1-2, with D uncertain. Trimming cost V 6 bases and J 3 bases, with 8 bases left between them. This CDR3 region has 12 residues. Per germline, CDR1 MDHEN and CDR2 SYDVKM.

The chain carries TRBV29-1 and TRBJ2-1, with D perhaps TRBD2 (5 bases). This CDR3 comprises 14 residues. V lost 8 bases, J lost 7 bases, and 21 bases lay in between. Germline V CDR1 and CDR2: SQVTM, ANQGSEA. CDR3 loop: CSSVAPLSGNEQFF. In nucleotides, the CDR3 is TGCAGCTCAGTGGCCCCTCTTTCGGGGAATGAGCAGTTCTTC.

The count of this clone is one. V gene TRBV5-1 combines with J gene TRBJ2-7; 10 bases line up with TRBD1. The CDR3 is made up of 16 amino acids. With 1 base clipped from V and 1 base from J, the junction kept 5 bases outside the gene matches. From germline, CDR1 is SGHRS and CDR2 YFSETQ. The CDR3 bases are TGCGCCAGCAGCTTGAGTAGGACAGGGGGGTCCTACGAGCAGTACTTC. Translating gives CASSLSRTGGSYEQYF.

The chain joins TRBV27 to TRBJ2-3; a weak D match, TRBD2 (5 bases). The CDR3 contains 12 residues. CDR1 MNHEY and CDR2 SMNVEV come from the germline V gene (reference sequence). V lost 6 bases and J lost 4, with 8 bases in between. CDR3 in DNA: TGTGCCAGCAGCGACTACTCAGATACGCAGTATTTT. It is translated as CASSDYSDTQYF.

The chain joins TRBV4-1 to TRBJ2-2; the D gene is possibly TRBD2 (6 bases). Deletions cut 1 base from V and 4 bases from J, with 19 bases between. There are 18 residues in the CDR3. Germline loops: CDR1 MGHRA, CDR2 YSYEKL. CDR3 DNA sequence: TGCGCCAGCAGCCAAGGGTTAGCAGGTCTAGCGTTCACCGGGGAGCTGTTTTTT. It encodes CASSQGLAGLAFTGELFF.

The CDR3 reads CSVEGQSNEKLFF. DNA for the CDR3: TGCAGCGTTGAAGGGCAGTCTAATGAAAAACTGTTTTTT. The rearrangement joins TRBV29-1 to TRBJ1-4; D call uncertain. The CDR3 loop spans 13 amino acids. V shed 1 base and J shed 3 bases, with 6 bases lying between them. From germline, CDR1 is SQVTM and CDR2 ANQGSEA.

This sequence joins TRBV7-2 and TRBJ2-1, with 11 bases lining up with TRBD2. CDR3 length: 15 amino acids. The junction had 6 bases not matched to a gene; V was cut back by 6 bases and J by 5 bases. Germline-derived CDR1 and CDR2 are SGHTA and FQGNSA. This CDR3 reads CASRLLAGGHNEQFF. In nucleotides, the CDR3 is TGTGCCAGCAGGTTGCTAGCGGGGGGCCACAATGAGCAGTTCTTC. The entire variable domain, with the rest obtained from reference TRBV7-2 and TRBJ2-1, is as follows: GAGVSQSPSNKVTEKGKDVELRCDPISGHTALYWYRQSLGQGLEFLIYFQGNSAPDKSGLPSDRFSAERTGGSVSTLTIQRTQQEDSAVYLCASRLLAGGHNEQFFGPGTRLTVL.

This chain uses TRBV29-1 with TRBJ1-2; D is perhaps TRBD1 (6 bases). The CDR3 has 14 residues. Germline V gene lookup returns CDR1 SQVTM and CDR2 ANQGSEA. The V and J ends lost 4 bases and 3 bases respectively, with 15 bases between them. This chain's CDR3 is CSVGVRGEYYGYTF. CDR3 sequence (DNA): TGCAGCGTTGGGGTCAGGGGTGAATACTATGGCTACACCTTC.

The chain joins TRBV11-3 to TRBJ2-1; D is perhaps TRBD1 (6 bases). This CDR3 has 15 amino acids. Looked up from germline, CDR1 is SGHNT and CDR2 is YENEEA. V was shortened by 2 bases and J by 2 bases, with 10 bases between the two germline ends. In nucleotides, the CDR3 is TGTGCCAGCAGCTTAACGACAGGACCCTACAATGAGCAGTTCTTC. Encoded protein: CASSLTTGPYNEQFF.

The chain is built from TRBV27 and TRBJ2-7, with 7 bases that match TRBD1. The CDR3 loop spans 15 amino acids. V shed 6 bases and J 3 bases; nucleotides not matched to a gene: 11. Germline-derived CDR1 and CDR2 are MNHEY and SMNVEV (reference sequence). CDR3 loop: CASRVTGTVRYEQYF. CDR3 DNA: TGTGCCAGCAGAGTGACCGGGACAGTTCGCTACGAGCAGTACTTC.

The CDR3, as DNA: TGCAGCGTTGCCACAGGGGGCCTGGGCGATGAGCAGTTCTTC. It codes for CSVATGGLGDEQFF. This sequence joins TRBV29-1 and TRBJ2-1; 9 nucleotides line up with TRBD1. The CDR3 is 14 residues long. Germline V lookup: CDR1 SQVTM, CDR2 ANQGSEA. The V gene end was trimmed by 4 bases and the J gene end by 8 bases; junction bases not matched to a gene: 9.